This TCR beta chain came from a study of regulatory T cells in long-lasting Graves disease. Building of the TCR beta libraries involved iRepertoire HTBI primers and Arm-PCR of CDR3 regions. One entry per CDR3 protein, called by TCRdb with MiXCR from the multiplex PCR reads. Here the sample spans fewer than 650,000 distinct CDR3 sequences, 15% to 20% being singletons. As to time point: newly diagnosed GD, antithyroid drugs for less than 3 months. With RNA extracted from PBMCs as input, the TCR library was made. V gave up 6 bases and J gave up 5 bases, with 17 bases separating them. The CDR3 sequence is 15 residues long. Germline CDR1 is MDHEN and CDR2 is SYDVKM. This clonotype has more than one count but fewer than ten. These sequences were also reported in another study, on T cells in Graves' hyperthyroidism and ophthalmopathy.

The chain has TRBV28 and TRBJ2-4, with unresolved D. The receptor comes from a woman aged 30 to 39 with Graves disease. Source: peripheral blood mononuclear cells (PBMCs), taken at new diagnosis, from a patient treated with antithyroid drugs. The CDR3 DNA is TGTGCCAGCAGCTCCCTATCCGGGTCCGAAAACATTCAGTACTTC. This sequence encodes CASSSLSGSENIQYF.